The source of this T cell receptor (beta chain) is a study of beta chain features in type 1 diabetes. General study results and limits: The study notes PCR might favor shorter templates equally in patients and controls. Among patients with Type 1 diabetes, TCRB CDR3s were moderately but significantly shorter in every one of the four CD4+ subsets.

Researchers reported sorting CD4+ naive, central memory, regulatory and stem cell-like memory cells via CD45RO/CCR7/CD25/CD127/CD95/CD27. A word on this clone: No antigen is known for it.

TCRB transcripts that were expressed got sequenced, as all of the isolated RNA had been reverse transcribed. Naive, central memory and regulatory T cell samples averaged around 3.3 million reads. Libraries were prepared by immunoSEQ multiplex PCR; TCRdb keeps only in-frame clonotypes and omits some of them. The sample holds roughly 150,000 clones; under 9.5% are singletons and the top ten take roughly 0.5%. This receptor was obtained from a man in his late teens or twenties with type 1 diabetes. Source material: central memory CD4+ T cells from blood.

The CDR3 protein is CASSHTGGATAYEQYF. CDR3 bases: TGTGCCAGCTCGCACACCGGGGGGGCCACGGCCTACGAGCAGTACTTC. V usage is TRBV18 and J usage is TRBJ2-5; 8 bases map to TRBD2. The J call may be mistaken, given a closer DNA end match to TRBJ2-7. Germline lookup yields CDR1 KGHSH and CDR2 LQKENI. The CDR3 has 16 amino acids.